The 6 T cell receptor beta chains below come from one sample, sequenced in a study of T cells in Graves' hyperthyroidism and ophthalmopathy. Amplified TCR beta CDR3 regions came from RNA transcripts. Researchers ran a first-round RT-PCR on the TCR CDR3 using the HTBI primer set. TCRdb re-called the multiplex PCR reads with MiXCR, one entry per CDR3 protein. The sample holds fewer than 110,000 distinct CDR3 sequences; 40% to 50% are singletons and the top ten take 20% to 30%. Material for sequencing was blood. The receptors were gathered from a man aged 35-49 years with Graves' hyperthyroidism.

This clonotype was counted once. This sequence joins TRBV7-9 and TRBJ2-1; maybe TRBD2 (6 bases). The CDR3 sequence is 15 residues long. Trimming removed 3 bases from V and 6 bases from J, with 15 bases in between. Germline lookup yields CDR1 SEHNR and CDR2 FQNEAQ (reference sequence). The CDR3 loop is CASSFVRGGVNEQFF. Written as DNA, the CDR3 is TGTGCCAGCAGCTTCGTGAGGGGCGGGGTCAATGAGCAGTTCTTC.

V and J are TRBV2 and TRBJ2-5; D uncertain. This CDR3 is built from 13 residues. The germline gives CDR1 SNHLY, CDR2 FYNNEI. Deletions cut 3 bases from V and 1 base from J, with 6 bases between. The CDR3 reads CASSEVVQETQYF. CDR3 sequence (DNA): TGTGCCAGCAGTGAGGTGGTCCAAGAGACCCAGTACTTC.

Ten or more counts support this clonotype. The V and J genes are TRBV20-1 and TRBJ2-5; D may be TRBD1 or TRBD2 (6 bases each). The CDR3 consists of 12 residues. Germline V gene lookup returns CDR1 DFQATT and CDR2 SNEGSKA (reference sequence). This CDR3 reads CSAIGGSETQYF. The CDR3 region has the DNA TGCAGCGCCATAGGGGGGTCCGAGACCCAGTACTTC.

As to this clonotype: A junction end diverges from the germline sequence, so it may reflect a read error. This rearrangement joins TRBV19 to TRBJ1-1, with 11 bases aligning to TRBD1. The CDR3 spans 17 residues. Per germline, CDR1 LNHDA and CDR2 SQIVND (reference sequence). The CDR3 reads CASSYGQGASGYTEAFF. In DNA, the CDR3 is TGTGCCAGTAGTTACGGACAGGGGGCTTCTGGCTACACCGAAGCTTTCTTT.

This clonotype was recorded many times. The J gene is TRBJ2-3, the V gene TRBV20-1; weak D call: TRBD1 (6 bases). V shed 2 bases and J shed 6 bases, with 21 bases lying between them. This CDR3 region has 16 residues. Germline CDR1 DFQATT, CDR2 SNEGSKA (reference sequence). The CDR3 is CSARSPRGAVLDTQYF. DNA for the CDR3: TGCAGTGCTAGATCGCCCAGGGGTGCTGTGCTTGATACGCAGTATTTT.

This clonotype was observed once. The rearrangement links TRBV7-2 to TRBJ1-2, with D maybe TRBD1 (5 bases). CDR1 and CDR2 (germline): SGHTA, FQGNSA. Trimming cost V 8 bases and J 6 bases, with 10 bases left between them. The CDR3 is made up of 11 amino acids. The CDR3 DNA reads TGTGCCAGCGGGGAGGGGCATGGCTACACCTTC. This translates into CASGEGHGYTF. The full variable domain, its missing parts supplied by reference TRBV7-2 and TRBJ1-2, is GAGVSQSPSNKVTEKGKDVELRCDPISGHTALYWYRQSLGQGLEFLIYFQGNSAPDKSGLPSDRFSAERTGGSVSTLTIQRTQQEDSAVYLCASGEGHGYTFGSGTRLTVV.